Listed here are 27 T cell receptor beta chains from one sample, sequenced in a study of blood T cell repertoires in COVID-19. Libraries were prepared by immunoSEQ multiplex PCR; TCRdb keeps only in-frame clonotypes and omits some of them. The sample has over 150,000 clones; around 85% are singletons. Specimen: PBMCs or T cells enriched from blood (not recorded which). The receptors originated from a man aged 40-49 years who had recovered from COVID-19.

The rearrangement joins TRBV5-6 to TRBJ2-3; possible D gene TRBD1, 5 bases. Germline V gene data show CDR1 as SGHDT and CDR2 as YYEEEE. Trimming stripped 4 bases from V and 4 bases from J, with 13 bases between. The CDR3 spans 14 residues. CDR3 in amino acids: CASSPPQGPDTQYF. The CDR3 DNA reads TGTGCCAGCAGCCCCCCGCAGGGCCCAGATACGCAGTATTTT.

V and J are TRBV5-5 and TRBJ1-1, with D possibly matching TRBD1 (5 bases). The CDR3 runs 14 residues. Germline assignment: CDR1 SGHKS and CDR2 YYEKEE (reference sequence). V gave up 6 bases and J gave up 5 bases, with 17 bases separating them. CDR3 coding DNA: TGTGCCAGCACGACCCGGCGGGGGGAAACTGAAGCTTTCTTT. This translates into CASTTRRGETEAFF.

V and J are TRBV14 and TRBJ1-6; unclear D gene. Trimming removed 1 base from V and 0 bases from J, with 7 bases in between. The germline gives CDR1 SGHDN, CDR2 FVKESK. The CDR3 has 16 amino acids. The CDR3 protein is CASSQGRSSYNSPLHF. The DNA of the CDR3 is TGTGCCAGCAGCCAAGGGAGGAGCTCCTATAATTCACCCCTCCACTTT.

The chain employs TRBV19 and TRBJ1-5; 7 bases fit TRBD1. V was clipped by 3 bases and J by 4 bases; unmatched bases: 6. The CDR3 is 15 amino acids. CDR1 is LNHDA, CDR2 SQIVND, per germline (reference sequence). The CDR3 DNA sequence: TGTGCCAGTAGTATGCTGCAGGGGGATAATCAGCCCCAGCATTTT. This gives the protein CASSMLQGDNQPQHF.

The chain is built from TRBV28 and TRBJ2-1, with D uncertain. CDR3 size: 12 residues. Per the germline V gene, CDR1 is MDHEN and CDR2 is SYDVKM. Trimming removed 6 bases at V and 4 bases at J, with 7 bases between. The CDR3 reads CASRARYNEQFF. CDR3 nucleotides: TGTGCCAGCAGGGCCAGGTACAATGAGCAGTTCTTC.

J is TRBJ2-5 and V is TRBV7-8; TRBD2 agrees at 13 bases. The CDR3 runs to 20 residues. Trimming cost V 5 bases and J 5 bases; bases outside gene matches: 20. Per germline, CDR1 SGHVS and CDR2 FQNEAQ. The CDR3 region is CASSTRAPWGTSGNKETQYF. CDR3 nucleotides: TGTGCCAGCAGCACCAGAGCCCCTTGGGGGACTAGCGGGAACAAGGAGACCCAGTACTTC.

This chain links TRBV5-1 with TRBJ2-5, with 9 bases lining up with TRBD2. V gave up 7 bases and J gave up 5 bases; unmatched junction bases: 9. Looked up from germline, CDR1 is SGHRS and CDR2 is YFSETQ. The CDR3 totals 14 residues. The CDR3, as DNA: TGCGCCAGCGGTCCCGGGACTAGCAGGGAGACCCAGTACTTC. This codes for CASGPGTSRETQYF. The full variable domain, in which reference TRBV5-1 and TRBJ2-5 provide the parts outside the CDR3, is KAGVTQTPRYLIKTRGQQVTLSCSPISGHRSVSWYQQTPGQGLQFLFEYFSETQRNKGNFPGRFSGRQFSNSRSEMNVSTLELGDSALYLCASGPGTSRETQYFGPGTRLLVL.

The chain carries TRBV30 and TRBJ1-5; perhaps TRBD1 as D (5 bases). V lost 3 bases and J lost 4, with 10 bases in between. Looked up from germline, CDR1 is GTSNPN and CDR2 is SVGIG (reference sequence). The CDR3 length is 13 residues. The CDR3 loop reads CAWRGEGNQPQHF. CDR3 DNA: TGTGCCTGGAGAGGGGAGGGTAATCAGCCCCAGCATTTT.

This sequence joins TRBV10-3 and TRBJ1-4; 7 bases are a match to TRBD1. This CDR3 has 17 amino acids. V dropped 1 base and J dropped 5; count of bases not matched to a gene: 10. CDR1 and CDR2 from the germline V gene are ENHRY and SYGVKD. CDR3 amino acids: CAISEFARGNLNEKLFF. Here the CDR3 DNA reads TGTGCCATCAGTGAGTTTGCCAGGGGGAACCTAAATGAAAAACTGTTTTTT.

This chain connects TRBV30 to TRBJ1-3; D possibly corresponds to TRBD1 (6 bases). CDR1 and CDR2 from the germline V gene are GTSNPN and SVGIG (reference sequence). V was pared by 0 bases and J by 0 bases, with 12 bases between. The CDR3 spans 16 residues. This CDR3 is CAWSVMGQSSGNTIYF. The CDR3 DNA follows: TGTGCCTGGAGTGTAATGGGACAAAGCTCTGGAAACACCATATATTTT.

A few counts support this clone. The V gene is TRBV5-3, the J gene TRBJ1-5, with 7 bases that match TRBD1. TRBV5-3 carries the ORF label, with uncertain function. V gave up 1 base and J gave up 6 bases; unmatched junction bases: 7. The CDR3 is 15 residues long. CDR3 DNA: TGTGCCAGAAGCTTGCGGCAGGGGGTTTCTCAGCCCCAGCATTTT. Encoded protein: CARSLRQGVSQPQHF.

The chain employs TRBV27 and TRBJ2-7; D is perhaps TRBD2 (5 bases). Germline V gene lookup returns CDR1 MNHEY and CDR2 SMNVEV (reference sequence). Trimming stripped 0 bases from V and 5 bases from J, with 17 bases between. The CDR3 spans 16 residues. CDR3 nucleotide sequence: TGTGCCAGCAGTTTATCGCTAGCCCCTCTCCTCCACGAGCAGTACTTC. Translating gives CASSLSLAPLLHEQYF.

The gene calls are TRBV6-5 and TRBJ2-7, with TRBD1 matching over 9 bases. Germline V lookup: CDR1 MNHEY, CDR2 SVGAGI. The V segment lost 6 bases and the J segment 0 bases; nucleotides outside the gene matches: 3. The CDR3 extends over 14 amino acids. The CDR3 region has the DNA TGTGCCAGCAGCCTACAGGGGGCCTCCTACGAGCAGTACTTC. This codes for CASSLQGASYEQYF.

Worth noting for this clone: Other DNA sequences within the sample encode an identical CDR3. The chain couples TRBV12-3 or TRBV12-4 to TRBJ2-1, with D maybe TRBD1 (6 bases). Deletions cut 2 bases from V and 7 bases from J, with 6 bases between. The CDR3 extends over 12 amino acids. CDR3 sequence: CASSLQGNEQFF. The CDR3 DNA follows: TGTGCCAGCAGTTTACAGGGGAATGAGCAGTTCTTC.

There are many counts of this clone. Other DNA sequences of this sample code for an identical CDR3. The rearrangement links TRBV7-3 to TRBJ1-1, with D perhaps TRBD1 (5 bases). This CDR3 spans 14 amino acids. V lost 6 bases to trimming and J lost 1 base, with 12 bases between them. Looked up from germline, CDR1 is SGHTA and CDR2 is FQGTGA. CDR3 loop: CASRPVGGNTEAFF. The CDR3 DNA reads TGTGCCAGCAGGCCCGTGGGGGGGAACACTGAAGCTTTCTTT.

The rearrangement joins TRBV19 to TRBJ1-1; TRBD1 agrees at 7 bases. The CDR3 extends over 15 amino acids. Germline-derived CDR1 and CDR2 are LNHDA and SQIVND (reference sequence). V lost 5 bases, J lost 2 bases, and 8 bases stayed unmatched. Here the CDR3 reads CASSPIQGTNTEAFF. CDR3 DNA: TGTGCCAGTAGTCCTATACAGGGGACAAACACTGAAGCTTTCTTT.

V usage is TRBV5-6 and J usage is TRBJ1-5, with 9 bases lining up with TRBD1. Trimming took 1 base from V and 5 from J; bases not matched to a gene: 7. Germline values: CDR1 SGHDT, CDR2 YYEEEE. This CDR3 region has 16 residues. The CDR3 spells CASSLQTGGNYQPQHF. CDR3 in DNA: TGTGCCAGCAGCTTGCAAACAGGGGGCAACTATCAGCCCCAGCATTTT.

This clone was detected once. The chain is built from TRBV10-1 and TRBJ2-7, with TRBD1 identical over 7 bases. The CDR3 is 13 amino acids. Germline-derived CDR1 and CDR2 are WNHNN and SYGVQD (reference sequence). V lost 4 bases, J lost 0 bases, and 0 bases stayed unmatched. CDR3 DNA: TGCGCCAGCAGTGGACAGGGCTCCTACGAGCAGTACTTC. Translating it yields CASSGQGSYEQYF.

The V and J genes are TRBV6-5 and TRBJ1-1; the D is unclear. Germline CDR1 MNHEY, CDR2 SVGAGI. The CDR3 is 11 residues long. The V end was cut by 8 bases, the J end by 2 bases, with 6 bases between. The CDR3 region has the DNA TGTGCCAGCGTGAGAAACACTGAAGCTTTCTTT. Encoded protein: CASVRNTEAFF.

This clone was recorded once. The V call is TRBV5-6, the J call TRBJ1-2, with 9 nucleotides matching TRBD1. Germline V lookup: CDR1 SGHDT, CDR2 YYEEEE. V was clipped by 4 bases and J by 6 bases; unmatched bases: 10. The CDR3 is 15 amino acids. CDR3 bases: TGTGCCAGCAGCACTTCGGACAGGGGAGTACATGGCTACACCTTC. This gives the protein CASSTSDRGVHGYTF.

The chain is built from TRBV3-1 (or the pseudogene TRBV3-2) and TRBJ2-7; tentatively, D is TRBD2 (6 bases). CDR1 is LGHDT, CDR2 YNNKEL, per germline (reference sequence). V was pared by 3 bases and J by 3 bases, with 18 bases between. The CDR3 spans 16 residues. The CDR3 region is CASSHQRDFFNYEQYF. Here the CDR3 DNA reads TGTGCCAGCAGCCACCAACGGGACTTCTTTAACTACGAGCAGTACTTC.

The chain has TRBV5-1 and TRBJ1-2; D gene uncertain. This CDR3 comprises 14 residues. Germline CDR1 is SGHRS and CDR2 is YFSETQ. V was clipped by 4 bases and J by 8 bases, with 18 bases between them. CDR3 region: CASSARGPTLGYTF. The CDR3 nucleotides read TGCGCCAGCAGCGCCCGCGGCCCTACTCTAGGCTACACCTTC.

This chain uses TRBV7-3 with TRBJ1-6; 7 bases agree with TRBD1. The CDR3 totals 14 residues. V shed 6 bases and J 8 bases; nucleotides not matched to a gene: 7. Germline lookup yields CDR1 SGHTA and CDR2 FQGTGA. The CDR3 DNA reads as TGTGCCAGCAGTTCCGACAGGGTTGATTCACCCCTCCACTTT. Translated, it gives CASSSDRVDSPLHF.

The chain links TRBV6-6 to TRBJ2-1; D perhaps matches TRBD1 (6 bases). This CDR3 contains 16 residues. V dropped 4 bases and J dropped 4 bases, with 17 bases sitting between them. The germline V gene has CDR1 MNHNY and CDR2 SVGAGI (reference sequence). In DNA, the CDR3 is TGTGCCAGCAGTTTACAGGGATGGGGATTATACAATGAGCAGTTCTTC. Its translation is CASSLQGWGLYNEQFF.

The rearrangement joins TRBV11-3 to TRBJ2-5; the D is unclear. The germline CDR1 and CDR2 sequences are SGHNT and YENEEA. V gave up 5 bases and J gave up 4 bases, with 14 bases separating them. The CDR3 has 14 amino acids. CDR3 DNA sequence: TGTGCCAGCAGCCGTTACATGACGGGAGAGACCCAGTACTTC. Translated: CASSRYMTGETQYF.

This clone was seen a handful of times. The chain joins TRBV7-9 to TRBJ1-2; TRBD1 agrees at 8 bases. CDR1 is SEHNR, CDR2 FQNEAQ, per germline (reference sequence). Unmatched junction bases numbered 8, after V lost 3 bases and J lost 8 bases. The CDR3 sequence is 14 residues long. The CDR3 DNA follows: TGTGCCAGCAGCTTGGACAGGGCCGTTCGGGGCTACACCTTC. As protein: CASSLDRAVRGYTF.

The chain links TRBV19 to TRBJ1-6; TRBD1 is a possible D gene (6 bases). Per germline, CDR1 LNHDA and CDR2 SQIVND (reference sequence). CDR3 length: 15 residues. V was clipped by 3 bases and J by 5 bases, with 11 bases between them. The CDR3 DNA reads TGTGCCAGTAGTATCGCGGACAGCAATAATTCACCCCTCCACTTT. Translating gives CASSIADSNNSPLHF.